The rows below give T cell receptor beta chains drawn from one sample of a study of beta chain features in type 1 diabetes. Sequencing was performed with immunoSEQ multiplex PCR; in TCRdb, only in-frame clones are kept and a portion is missing. The sample includes around 200,000 clones, approximately 13% of them seen just once. The specimen sequenced was central memory CD4+ T cells from blood. Every receptor here comes from a woman between 18 and 29 years old in good health. Each CDR3 is given with its conserved first and last residue.

v_call,j_call,cdr3_aa
TRBV11-1,TRBJ2-3,CASSHPDRGFPQIRLRF
TRBV30,TRBJ2-1,CAWSTWTSGSESEQFF
TRBV4-3,TRBJ2-1,CASSQEGGGNEQFF
TRBV7-8,TRBJ2-7,CASSRTSDYEQYF
TRBV30,TRBJ1-1,CAWRTGPNTEAFF
TRBV6-1,TRBJ1-5,CASSGQEYQPQHF
TRBV11-3,TRBJ2-6,CASSPGQGTSGANVLTF
TRBV28,TRBJ2-2,CASSQLGGRAGELFF
TRBV10-3,TRBJ1-5,CAITPSGDQPQHF
TRBV27,TRBJ2-7,CASSTTLTSAEQYF
TRBV30,TRBJ1-4,CAWVGATNEKLFF
TRBV6-5,TRBJ1-1,CASSDGSGRTEAFF
TRBV29-1,TRBJ2-1,CSVVRDSNYNEQFF